This is a list of T cell receptor beta chains from one sample in a study of T cells in Graves' hyperthyroidism and ophthalmopathy. MiXCR was run by TCRdb on the multiplex PCR reads, yielding one entry per CDR3 protein. The sample consists of almost 500,000 distinct CDR3 sequences, around a fifth of them appearing once. Sequencing was carried out using blood. The source of these receptors is a woman in her 70s with Graves' ophthalmopathy. The CDR3 runs from the conserved cysteine through the conserved F or W. D genes are given only for firm matches. Expanded clones get a size class; other rows say once, few or many, or leave the size out.

>.|TRBJ1-5|TRBV28|many
TGTGCCAGCTTACAGGACCGATCTGGGCCCCAGCATTTT
CASLQDRSGPQHF
>TRBD2|TRBJ2-3|TRBV7-9|medium-sized
TGTGCCAGCAGCTTAGTTGTGACTAGCATCACAGATACGCAGTATTTT
CASSLVVTSITDTQYF
>TRBD1|TRBJ2-1|TRBV10-2|few
TGCGCCAGCAGTGACCTTGACAGGGTTGGGAACAATGAGCAGTTCTTC
CASSDLDRVGNNEQFF
>TRBD2|TRBJ2-2|TRBV7-3|few
TGTGCCAGCAGCCCTAGCGGGAGTACTTCCGGGGAGCTGTTTTTT
CASSPSGSTSGELFF
>TRBD2|TRBJ2-1|TRBV28|many
TGTGCCAGCAGTCCATCTCCCAGTCGAGCGGGAGTAATCAATGAGCAGTTCTTC
CASSPSPSRAGVINEQFF
>TRBD2|TRBJ2-1|TRBV28|few
TGTGCCAGCAGTGGGGAGGGACGGGACAATGAGCAGTTCTTC
CASSGEGRDNEQFF
>TRBD2|TRBJ2-1|TRBV5-1|few
TGCGCCAGCAGAGGGACTAGCGGGAGTGGATACAATGAGCAGTTCTTC
CASRGTSGSGYNEQFF
>.|TRBJ2-5|TRBV30|few
TGTGCCTGGAGTGTATCAGTGGAGGGGGGGACCCAGTACTTC
CAWSVSVEGGTQYF
>.|TRBJ1-5|TRBV25-1|.
TGTGCCAGCAGTGTTAGAGATCAGTTAAGCAATCAGCCCCAGCATTTT
CASSVRDQLSNQPQHF
>.|TRBJ1-3|TRBV11-3|.
TGTGCCAGCAGCTTGAGGGCGAGAAGGCCCTCTGGAAACACCATATATTTT
CASSLRARRPSGNTIYF
>.|TRBJ2-5|TRBV20-1|few
TGCAGTGCTAGAGGAGTGTACCAAGAGACCCAGTACTTC
CSARGVYQETQYF
>.|TRBJ2-7|TRBV11-2|.
TGTGCCAGCAGCTTAATCCGGTGGAAGCCGAGCTCCTACGAGCAGTACTTC
CASSLIRWKPSSYEQYF
>.|TRBJ1-6|TRBV12-3/TRBV12-4|many
TGTGCCAGCAGCCCCGGGGGGCGAGAGAATTCACCCCTCCACTTT
CASSPGGRENSPLHF
>.|TRBJ2-2|TRBV10-2|.
TGCGCCAGCAGTAAGGGGACCCGGGGCACCGGGGAGCTGTTTTTT
CASSKGTRGTGELFF
>TRBD1|TRBJ2-7|TRBV12-3/TRBV12-4|.
TGTGCCAGCAGCCTTGCAGGGACAGGGATAACGGGCGAGCAGTACTTC
CASSLAGTGITGEQYF
>TRBD1|TRBJ2-7|TRBV18|.
TGTGCCAGCTCACTCCCCTCGAGGACAGGGGGCTACGAGCAGTACTTC
CASSLPSRTGGYEQYF
>.|TRBJ1-2|TRBV18|.
TGTGCCAGCTCACCAGACCTTTCCTCGGGCTACACCTTC
CASSPDLSSGYTF
>TRBD1|TRBJ1-4|TRBV27|many
TGTGCCAGCAGCCTCGGACAGGGGGGTGAAAAACTGTTTTTT
CASSLGQGGEKLFF
>.|TRBJ1-2|TRBV9|.
TGTGCCAGCAGCGTAGCAGACCGCTCTAACTATGGCTACACCTTC
CASSVADRSNYGYTF
>.|TRBJ1-1|TRBV4-2|few
TGTGCCAGCAGCCAAGACAGCAAACCGAACACTGAAGCTTTCTTT
CASSQDSKPNTEAFF
>TRBD2|TRBJ2-3|TRBV30|.
TGTGCCTGGAGCCAGGGACTAGCGGGAACGGATACGCAGTATTTT
CAWSQGLAGTDTQYF
>TRBD2|TRBJ2-5|TRBV10-2|.
TGCGCCAGCAGTGAGCGCGGGACTAGCGGGATGGAGACCCAGTACTTC
CASSERGTSGMETQYF
>.|TRBJ1-6|TRBV5-1|.
TGCGCCAGCAGCCCGGAGGGGACGAGGAATAATTCACCCCTCCACTTT
CASSPEGTRNNSPLHF
>.|TRBJ2-2|TRBV18|.
TGTGCCAGCTCACGGGAGTACACCGGGGAGCTGTTTTTT
CASSREYTGELFF
>TRBD2|TRBJ2-1|TRBV6-1|.
TGTGCCGGGGGGGAGGCCTACAATGAGCAGTTCTTC
CAGGEAYNEQFF
>TRBD1|TRBJ2-3|TRBV28|.
TGTGCCAGCAGTTTACAGGGGGCCCCGGTCACAGATACGCAGTATTTT
CASSLQGAPVTDTQYF
>TRBD2|TRBJ2-1|TRBV20-1|few
TGCAGTGCTAGCCCCGGGACTAGAGACAATGAGCAGTTCTTC
CSASPGTRDNEQFF
>.|TRBJ2-3|TRBV7-3|many
TGTGCCAGCAGCGCCGGAGGTACAGATACGCAGTATTTT
CASSAGGTDTQYF
>TRBD2|TRBJ2-2|TRBV5-1|.
TGCGCCAGCACGGAGATAGCGGGAGCTTTAACCGGGGAGCTGTTTTTT
CASTEIAGALTGELFF
>TRBD1|TRBJ1-1|TRBV20-1|few
TGCAGTGCTGCGCAGGGGGACGGCACTGAAGCTTTCTTT
CSAAQGDGTEAFF